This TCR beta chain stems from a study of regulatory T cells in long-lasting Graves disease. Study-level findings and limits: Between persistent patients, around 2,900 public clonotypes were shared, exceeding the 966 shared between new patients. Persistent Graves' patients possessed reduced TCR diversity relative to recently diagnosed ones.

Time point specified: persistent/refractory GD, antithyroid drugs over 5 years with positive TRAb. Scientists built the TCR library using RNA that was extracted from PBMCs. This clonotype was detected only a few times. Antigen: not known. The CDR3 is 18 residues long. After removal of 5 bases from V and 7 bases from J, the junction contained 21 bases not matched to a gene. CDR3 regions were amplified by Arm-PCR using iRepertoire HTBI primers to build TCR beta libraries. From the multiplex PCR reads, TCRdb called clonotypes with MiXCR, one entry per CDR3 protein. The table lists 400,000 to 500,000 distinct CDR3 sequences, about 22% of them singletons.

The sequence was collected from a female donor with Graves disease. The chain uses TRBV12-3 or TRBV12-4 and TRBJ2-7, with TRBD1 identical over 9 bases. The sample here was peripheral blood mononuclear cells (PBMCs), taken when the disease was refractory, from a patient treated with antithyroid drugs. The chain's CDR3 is CASSGGTGTVVLGREQYF. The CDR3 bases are TGTGCCAGCAGTGGGGGGACAGGGACAGTGGTGCTTGGAAGGGAGCAGTACTTC.